This TCR beta chain was observed in a study of T cells expressing NK-cell markers. Study at large: Eight donors were sequenced, seven testing HCMV-seropositive and one testing seronegative.

Study-wide points: Clarity on HCMV specificity was lacking for the expanded NKG2C+ T cell clones.

Germline V gene lookup returns CDR1 DFQATT and CDR2 SNEGSKA (reference sequence). The CDR3 runs 14 residues. TCRdb re-called the 5' RACE reads; one entry per CDR3 protein, DNA not given. The sample totals about 550,000 distinct CDR3 sequences; its top ten clones hold approximately 3.6%. Concerning this clonotype: What it recognizes is unknown.

The TCR was taken from a man aged 18-30 years in good health. Sequencing used blood T cells: a sorted CD56 or NKG2C T cell subset, CD4+ or CD8+ T cells, or bulk PBMC T cells (not recorded which). The V and J genes are TRBV20-1 and TRBJ2-1; the D gene TCRdb calls, TRBD1, cannot be checked with no DNA. The CDR3 sequence: CSAYPGRGHDEQFF.